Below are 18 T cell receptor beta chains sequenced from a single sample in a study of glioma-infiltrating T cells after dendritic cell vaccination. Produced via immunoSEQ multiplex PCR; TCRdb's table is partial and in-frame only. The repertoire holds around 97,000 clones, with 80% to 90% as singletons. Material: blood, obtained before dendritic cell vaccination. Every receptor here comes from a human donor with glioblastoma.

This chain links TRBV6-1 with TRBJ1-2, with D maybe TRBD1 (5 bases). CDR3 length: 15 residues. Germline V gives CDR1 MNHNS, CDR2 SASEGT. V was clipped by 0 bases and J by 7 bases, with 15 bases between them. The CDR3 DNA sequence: TGTGCCAGCAGTGAAGCGCCGGGACTCGATGCTGGCTACACCTTC. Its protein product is CASSEAPGLDAGYTF.

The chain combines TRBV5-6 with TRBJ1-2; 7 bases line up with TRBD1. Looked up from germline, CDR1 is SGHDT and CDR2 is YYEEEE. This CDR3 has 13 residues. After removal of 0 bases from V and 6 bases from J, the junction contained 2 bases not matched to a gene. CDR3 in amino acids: CASSLEGADGYTF. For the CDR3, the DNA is TGTGCCAGCAGCTTGGAGGGGGCCGATGGCTACACCTTC.

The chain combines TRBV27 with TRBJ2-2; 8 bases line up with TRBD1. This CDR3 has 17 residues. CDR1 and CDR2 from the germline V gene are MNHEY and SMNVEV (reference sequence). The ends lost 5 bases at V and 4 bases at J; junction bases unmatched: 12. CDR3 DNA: TGTGCCAGCAGTCCAATTTCGGGACAGGTCGGCACCGGGGAGCTGTTTTTT. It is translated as CASSPISGQVGTGELFF.

Written as DNA, the CDR3 is TGTGCCAGCAGCCAAGAGCACAGGGGGCTTCAGCCCCAGCATTTT. It encodes CASSQEHRGLQPQHF. This chain connects TRBV4-2 to TRBJ1-5; 9 bases map to TRBD1. V gave up 0 bases and J gave up 6 bases; unmatched junction bases: 3. Germline loops: CDR1 LGHNA, CDR2 YNFKEQ. The CDR3 runs to 15 residues.

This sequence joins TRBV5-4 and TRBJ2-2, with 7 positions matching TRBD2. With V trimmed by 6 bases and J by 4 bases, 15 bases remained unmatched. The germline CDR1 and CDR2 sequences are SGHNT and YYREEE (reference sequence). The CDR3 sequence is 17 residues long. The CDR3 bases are TGTGCCAGCACTTCCACTGGCGGGGGAGGTGGCACCGGGGAGCTGTTTTTT. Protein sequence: CASTSTGGGGGTGELFF.

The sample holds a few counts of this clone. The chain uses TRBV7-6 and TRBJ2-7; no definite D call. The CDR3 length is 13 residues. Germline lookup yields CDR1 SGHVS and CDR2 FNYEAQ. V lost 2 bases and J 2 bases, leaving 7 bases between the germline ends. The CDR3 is CASSLWQAYEQYF. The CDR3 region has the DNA TGTGCCAGCAGCTTATGGCAGGCCTACGAGCAGTACTTC.

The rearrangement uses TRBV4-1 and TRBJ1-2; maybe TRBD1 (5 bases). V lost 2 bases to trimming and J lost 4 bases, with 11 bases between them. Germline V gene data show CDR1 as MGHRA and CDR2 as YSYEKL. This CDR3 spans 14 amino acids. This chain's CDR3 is CASSQQTAVYGYTF. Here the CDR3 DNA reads TGCGCCAGCAGCCAACAGACAGCTGTCTATGGCTACACCTTC.

The CDR3 region is CASSWGAYEQYF. The CDR3 region has the DNA TGTGCCAGCTCGTGGGGGGCCTACGAGCAGTACTTC. This chain connects TRBV6-1 to TRBJ2-7, with a tentative D call TRBD2 (6 bases). CDR3 length equals 12 residues. Germline-derived CDR1 and CDR2 are MNHNS and SASEGT. Deletions cut 8 bases from V and 2 bases from J, with 10 bases between.

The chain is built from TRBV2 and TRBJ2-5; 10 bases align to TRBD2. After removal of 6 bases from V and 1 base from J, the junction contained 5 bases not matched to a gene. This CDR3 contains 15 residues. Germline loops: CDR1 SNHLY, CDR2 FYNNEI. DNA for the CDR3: TGTGCCAGCAGACTTCGGACTAGCGGCCAAGAGACCCAGTACTTC. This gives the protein CASRLRTSGQETQYF. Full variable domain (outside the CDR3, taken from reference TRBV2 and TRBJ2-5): EPEVTQTPSHQVTQMGQEVILRCVPISNHLYFYWYRQILGQKVEFLVSFYNNEISEKSEIFDDQFSVERPDGSNFTLKIRSTKLEDSAMYFCASRLRTSGQETQYFGPGTRLLVL.

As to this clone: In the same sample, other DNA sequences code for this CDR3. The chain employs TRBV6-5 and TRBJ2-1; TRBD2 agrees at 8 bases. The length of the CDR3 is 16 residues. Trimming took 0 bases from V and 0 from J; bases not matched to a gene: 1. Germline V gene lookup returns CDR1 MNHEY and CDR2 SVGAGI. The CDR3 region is CASSYSRGGSYNEQFF. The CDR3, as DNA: TGTGCCAGCAGTTACTCTCGGGGGGGCTCCTACAATGAGCAGTTCTTC.

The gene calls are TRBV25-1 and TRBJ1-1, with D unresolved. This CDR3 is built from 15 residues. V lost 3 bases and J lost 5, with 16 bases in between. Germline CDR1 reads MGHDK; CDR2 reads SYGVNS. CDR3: CASSDDLRGGTEAFF. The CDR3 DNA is TGTGCCAGCAGTGACGACTTGCGGGGAGGAACTGAAGCTTTCTTT.

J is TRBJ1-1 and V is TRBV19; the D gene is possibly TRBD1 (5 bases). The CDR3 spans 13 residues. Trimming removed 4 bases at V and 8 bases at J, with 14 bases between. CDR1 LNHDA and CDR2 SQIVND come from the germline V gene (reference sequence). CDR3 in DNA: TGTGCCAGTAGTAGGTACGGGGCGGGGGAAGCTTTCTTT. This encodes CASSRYGAGEAFF.

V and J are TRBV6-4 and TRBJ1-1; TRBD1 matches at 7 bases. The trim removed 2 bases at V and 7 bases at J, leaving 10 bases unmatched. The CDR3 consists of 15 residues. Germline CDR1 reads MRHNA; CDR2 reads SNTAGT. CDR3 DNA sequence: TGTGCCAGCAGTGACCTCATAAACCGGGACAGTGAAGCTTTCTTT. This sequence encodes CASSDLINRDSEAFF.

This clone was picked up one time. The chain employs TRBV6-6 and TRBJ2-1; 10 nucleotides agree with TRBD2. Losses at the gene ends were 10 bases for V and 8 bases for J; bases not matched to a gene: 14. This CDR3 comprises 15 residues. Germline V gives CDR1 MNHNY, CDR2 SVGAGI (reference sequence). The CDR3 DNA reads TGTGCCACCCTCCCGAGAAGCGGGGGGGCCCATGAGCAGTTCTTC. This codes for CATLPRSGGAHEQFF.

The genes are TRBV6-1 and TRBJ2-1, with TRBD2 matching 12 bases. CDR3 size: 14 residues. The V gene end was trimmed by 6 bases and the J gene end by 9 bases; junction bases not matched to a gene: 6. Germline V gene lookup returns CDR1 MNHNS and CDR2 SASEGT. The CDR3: CASRPGLAGGEQFF. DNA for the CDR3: TGTGCCAGCAGACCGGGACTAGCGGGCGGTGAGCAGTTCTTC.

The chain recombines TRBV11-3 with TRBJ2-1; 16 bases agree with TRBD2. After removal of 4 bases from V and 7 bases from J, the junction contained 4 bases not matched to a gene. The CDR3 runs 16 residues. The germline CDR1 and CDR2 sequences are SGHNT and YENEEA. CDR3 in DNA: TGTGCCAGCAGCTCGGGACTAGCGGGGGGGCCTAATGAGCAGTTCTTC. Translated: CASSSGLAGGPNEQFF.

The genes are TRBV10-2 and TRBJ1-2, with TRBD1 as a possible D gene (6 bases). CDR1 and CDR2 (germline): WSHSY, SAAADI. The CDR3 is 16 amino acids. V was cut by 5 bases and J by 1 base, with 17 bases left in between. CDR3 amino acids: CASSFDTGLLNYGYTF. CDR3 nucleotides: TGCGCCAGCAGTTTTGATACAGGGTTACTTAACTATGGCTACACCTTC.

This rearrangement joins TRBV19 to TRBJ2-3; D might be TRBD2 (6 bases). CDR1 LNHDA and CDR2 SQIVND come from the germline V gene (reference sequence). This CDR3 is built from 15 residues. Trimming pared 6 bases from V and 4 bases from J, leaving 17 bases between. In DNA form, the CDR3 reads TGTGCCAGTAGCCCCAGCGGGCGCGAGCCAGATACGCAGTATTTT. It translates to CASSPSGREPDTQYF.